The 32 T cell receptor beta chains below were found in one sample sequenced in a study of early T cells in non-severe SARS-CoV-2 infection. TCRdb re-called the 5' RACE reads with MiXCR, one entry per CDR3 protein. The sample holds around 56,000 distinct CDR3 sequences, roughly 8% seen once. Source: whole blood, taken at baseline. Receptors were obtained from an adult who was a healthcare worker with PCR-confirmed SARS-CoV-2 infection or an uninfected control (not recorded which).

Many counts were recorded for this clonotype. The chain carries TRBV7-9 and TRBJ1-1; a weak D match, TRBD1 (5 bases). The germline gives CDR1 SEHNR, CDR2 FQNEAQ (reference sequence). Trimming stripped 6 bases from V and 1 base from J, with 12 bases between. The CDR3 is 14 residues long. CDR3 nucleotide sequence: TGTGCCAGCAGATCCGACAGCCCGAACACTGAAGCTTTCTTT. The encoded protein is CASRSDSPNTEAFF.

CDR3 nucleotide sequence: TGTGCCAGCAGTATGGGACGGAAATCTGGGGGCGAGCAGTACTTC. It yields the protein CASSMGRKSGGEQYF. This chain joins TRBV5-6 and TRBJ2-7; the D gene could be TRBD1 or TRBD2 (5 bases each). Trimming pared 5 bases from V and 6 bases from J, leaving 21 bases between. The CDR3 runs 15 residues. CDR1 and CDR2 from the germline V gene are SGHDT and YYEEEE.

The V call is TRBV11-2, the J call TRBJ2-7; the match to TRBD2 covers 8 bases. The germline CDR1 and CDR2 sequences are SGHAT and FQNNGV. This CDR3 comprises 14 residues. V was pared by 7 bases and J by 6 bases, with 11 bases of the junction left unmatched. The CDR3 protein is CASNQVAGMIEQYF. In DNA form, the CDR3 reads TGTGCCAGCAACCAAGTAGCGGGGATGATCGAGCAGTACTTC. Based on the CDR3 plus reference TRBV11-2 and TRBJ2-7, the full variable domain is EAGVAQSPRYKIIEKRQSVAFWCNPISGHATLYWYQQILGQGPKLLIQFQNNGVVDDSQLPKDRFSAERLKGVDSTLKIQPAKLEDSAVYLCASNQVAGMIEQYFGPGTRLTVT.

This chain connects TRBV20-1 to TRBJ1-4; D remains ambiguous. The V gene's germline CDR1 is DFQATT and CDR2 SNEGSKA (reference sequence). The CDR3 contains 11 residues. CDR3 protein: CKLRVNEKLFF. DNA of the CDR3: TGCAAGCTAAGAGTTAATGAAAAACTGTTTTTT.

The DNA for the CDR3 is TGTGCCAGTAGTATTGCCGGGGCTAATCAGCCCCAGCATTTT. This sequence encodes CASSIAGANQPQHF. The chain carries TRBV19 and TRBJ1-5; weak D call: TRBD1 (5 bases). The germline CDR1 and CDR2 sequences are LNHDA and SQIVND (reference sequence). Trimming left V 3 bases short and J 4 bases short, with 10 bases between. CDR3 length: 14 residues.

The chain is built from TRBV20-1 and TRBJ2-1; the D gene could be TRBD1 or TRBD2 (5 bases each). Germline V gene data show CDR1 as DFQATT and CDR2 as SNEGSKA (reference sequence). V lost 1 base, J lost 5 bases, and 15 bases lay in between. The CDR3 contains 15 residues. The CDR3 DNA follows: TGCAGTGCTAGAGGTTCCGGGGCTTGGAACAATGAGCAGTTCTTC. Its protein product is CSARGSGAWNNEQFF.

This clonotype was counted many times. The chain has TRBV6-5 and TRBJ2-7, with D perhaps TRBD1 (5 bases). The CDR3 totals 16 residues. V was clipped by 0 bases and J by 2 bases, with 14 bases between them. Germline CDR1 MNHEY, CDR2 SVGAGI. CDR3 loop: CASSYSSGHSAYEQYF. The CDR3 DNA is TGTGCCAGCAGTTACTCTAGTGGACACTCAGCCTACGAGCAGTACTTC.

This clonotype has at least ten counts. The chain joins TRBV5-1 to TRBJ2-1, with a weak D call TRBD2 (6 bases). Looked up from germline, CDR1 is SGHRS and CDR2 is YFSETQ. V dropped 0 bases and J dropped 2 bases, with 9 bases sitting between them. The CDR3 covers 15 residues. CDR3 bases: TGCGCCAGCAGCTTGGTCGGGAGCACCTACAATGAGCAGTTCTTC. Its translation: CASSLVGSTYNEQFF.

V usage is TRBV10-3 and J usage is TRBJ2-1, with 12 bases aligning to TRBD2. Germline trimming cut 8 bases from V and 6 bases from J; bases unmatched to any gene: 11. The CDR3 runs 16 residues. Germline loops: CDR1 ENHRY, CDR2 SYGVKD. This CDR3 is CAIVKTTSGSSNEQFF. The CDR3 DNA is TGTGCCATCGTCAAAACGACTAGCGGGAGCTCCAATGAGCAGTTCTTC.

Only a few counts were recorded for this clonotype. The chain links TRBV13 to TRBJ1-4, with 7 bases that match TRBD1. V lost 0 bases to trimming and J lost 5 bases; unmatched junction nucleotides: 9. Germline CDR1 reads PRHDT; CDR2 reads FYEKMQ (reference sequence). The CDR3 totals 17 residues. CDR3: CASSLGLFGQVNEKLFF. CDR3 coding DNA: TGTGCCAGCAGCTTAGGCCTCTTCGGACAGGTCAATGAAAAACTGTTTTTT. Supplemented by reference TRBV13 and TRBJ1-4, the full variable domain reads AAGVIQSPRHLIKEKRETATLKCYPIPRHDTVYWYQQGPGQDPQFLISFYEKMQSDKGSIPDRFSAQQFSDYHSELNMSSLELGDSALYFCASSLGLFGQVNEKLFFGSGTQLSVL.

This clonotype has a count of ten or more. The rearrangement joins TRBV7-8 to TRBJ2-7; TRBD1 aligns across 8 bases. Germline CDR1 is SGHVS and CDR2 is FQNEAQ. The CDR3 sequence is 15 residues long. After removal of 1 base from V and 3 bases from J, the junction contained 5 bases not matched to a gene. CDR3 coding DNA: TGTGCCAGCAGCTTAGAGCGGACAGGGCACTACGAGCAGTACTTC. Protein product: CASSLERTGHYEQYF. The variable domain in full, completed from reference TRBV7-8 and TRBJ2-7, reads GAGVSQSPRYKVAKRGQDVALRCDPISGHVSLFWYQQALGQGPEFLTYFQNEAQLDKSGLPSDRFFAERPEGSVSTLKIQRTQQEDSAVYLCASSLERTGHYEQYFGPGTRLTVT.

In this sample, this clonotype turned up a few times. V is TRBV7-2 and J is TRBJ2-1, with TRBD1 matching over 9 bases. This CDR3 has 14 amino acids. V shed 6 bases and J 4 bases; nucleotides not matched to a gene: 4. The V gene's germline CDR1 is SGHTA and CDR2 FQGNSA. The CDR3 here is CASRPGQGYNEQFF. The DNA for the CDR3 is TGTGCCAGCAGGCCGGGACAGGGTTACAATGAGCAGTTCTTC.

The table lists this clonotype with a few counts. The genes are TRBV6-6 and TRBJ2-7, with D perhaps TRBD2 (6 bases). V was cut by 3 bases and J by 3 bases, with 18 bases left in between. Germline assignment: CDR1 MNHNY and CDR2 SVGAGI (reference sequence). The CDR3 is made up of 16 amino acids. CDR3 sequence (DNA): TGTGCCAGCAGTTATAAATCCCGGGGGACGGGCTACGAGCAGTACTTC. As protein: CASSYKSRGTGYEQYF.

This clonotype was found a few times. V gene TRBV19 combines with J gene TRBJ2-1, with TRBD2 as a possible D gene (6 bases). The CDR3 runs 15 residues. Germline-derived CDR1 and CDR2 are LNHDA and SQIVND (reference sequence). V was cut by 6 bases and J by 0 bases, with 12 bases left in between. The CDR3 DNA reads TGTGCCAGTAGCCCCCGGGGGAGCTCCTACAATGAGCAGTTCTTC. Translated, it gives CASSPRGSSYNEQFF.

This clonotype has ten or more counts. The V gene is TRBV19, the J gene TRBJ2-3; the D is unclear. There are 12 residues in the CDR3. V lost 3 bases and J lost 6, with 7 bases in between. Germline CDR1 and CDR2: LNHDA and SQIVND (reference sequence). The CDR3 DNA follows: TGTGCCAGTAGTATCGTGGGGGATACGCAGTATTTT. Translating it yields CASSIVGDTQYF.

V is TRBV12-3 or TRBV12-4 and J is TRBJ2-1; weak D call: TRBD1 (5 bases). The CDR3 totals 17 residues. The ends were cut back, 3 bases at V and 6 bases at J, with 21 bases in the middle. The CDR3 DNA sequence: TGTGCCAGCAGTTTTCCCCCCCGCCAGGGTATGGGCAATGAGCAGTTCTTC. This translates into CASSFPPRQGMGNEQFF.

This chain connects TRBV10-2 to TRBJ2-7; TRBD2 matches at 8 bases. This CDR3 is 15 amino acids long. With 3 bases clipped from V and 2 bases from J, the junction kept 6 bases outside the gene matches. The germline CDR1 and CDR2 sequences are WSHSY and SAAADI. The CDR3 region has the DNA TGCGCCAGCAGTGACTTAGGACTAGCAACCTACGAGCAGTACTTC. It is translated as CASSDLGLATYEQYF.

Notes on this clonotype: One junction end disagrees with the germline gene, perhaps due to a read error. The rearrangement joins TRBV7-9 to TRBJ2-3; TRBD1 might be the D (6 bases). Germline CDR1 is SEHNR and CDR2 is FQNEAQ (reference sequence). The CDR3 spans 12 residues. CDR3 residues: CASSLGARAAFF. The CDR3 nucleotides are TGTGCCAGCAGCCTGGGGGCACGGGCCGCATTTTTT.

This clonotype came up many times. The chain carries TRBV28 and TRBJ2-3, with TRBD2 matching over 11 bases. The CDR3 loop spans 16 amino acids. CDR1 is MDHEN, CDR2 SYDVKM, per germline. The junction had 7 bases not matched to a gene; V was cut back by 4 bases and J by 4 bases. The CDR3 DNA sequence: TGTGCCAGCAGTTCCTGGGGTAGCGGGAGGGCAGATACGCAGTATTTT. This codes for CASSSWGSGRADTQYF.

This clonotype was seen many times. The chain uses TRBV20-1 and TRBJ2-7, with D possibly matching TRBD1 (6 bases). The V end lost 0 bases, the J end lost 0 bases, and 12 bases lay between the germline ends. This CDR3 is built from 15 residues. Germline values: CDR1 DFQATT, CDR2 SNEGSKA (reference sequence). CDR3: CSARDLDRSSYEQYF. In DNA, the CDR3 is TGCAGTGCTAGAGATCTCGACAGGAGCTCCTACGAGCAGTACTTC.

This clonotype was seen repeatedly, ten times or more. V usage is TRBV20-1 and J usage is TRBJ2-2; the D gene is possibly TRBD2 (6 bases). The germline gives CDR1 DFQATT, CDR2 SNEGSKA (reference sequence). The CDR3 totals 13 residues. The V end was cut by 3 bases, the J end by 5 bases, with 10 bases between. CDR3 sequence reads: CSASGRGTGELFF. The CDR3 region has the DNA TGCAGTGCTAGCGGGAGAGGGACCGGGGAGCTGTTTTTT.

As DNA, the CDR3 is TGTGCCAGCGGGGGTCCCGGGGAGCTGTTTTTT. The encoded protein is CASGGPGELFF. The chain recombines TRBV4-2 with TRBJ2-2; tentatively, D is TRBD1 or TRBD2 (5 bases each). V lost 8 bases, J lost 6 bases, and 7 bases lay in between. CDR1 and CDR2 from the germline V gene are LGHNA and YNFKEQ. The CDR3 has 11 residues.

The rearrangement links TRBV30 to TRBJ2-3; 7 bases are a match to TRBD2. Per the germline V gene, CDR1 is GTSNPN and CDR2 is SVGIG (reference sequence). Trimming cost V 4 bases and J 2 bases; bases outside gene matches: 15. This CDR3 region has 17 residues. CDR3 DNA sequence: TGTGCCTGGACCCATTCTGGGGGGAGGGGAGACACAGATACGCAGTATTTT. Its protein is CAWTHSGGRGDTDTQYF.

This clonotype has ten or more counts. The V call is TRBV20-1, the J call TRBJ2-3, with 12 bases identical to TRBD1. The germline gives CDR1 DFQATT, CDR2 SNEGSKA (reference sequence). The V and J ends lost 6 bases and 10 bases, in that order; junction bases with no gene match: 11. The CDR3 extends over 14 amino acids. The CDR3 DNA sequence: TGCAGTGCCCAGGGACAGGGGGCGCCGGGCGCGCAGTATTTT. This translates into CSAQGQGAPGAQYF.

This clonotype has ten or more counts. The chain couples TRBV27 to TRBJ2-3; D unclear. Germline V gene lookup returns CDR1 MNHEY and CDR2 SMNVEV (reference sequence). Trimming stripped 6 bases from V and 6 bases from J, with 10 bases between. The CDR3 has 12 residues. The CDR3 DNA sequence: TGTGCCAGCAGCTCCCTCCCCGATACGCAGTATTTT. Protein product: CASSSLPDTQYF.

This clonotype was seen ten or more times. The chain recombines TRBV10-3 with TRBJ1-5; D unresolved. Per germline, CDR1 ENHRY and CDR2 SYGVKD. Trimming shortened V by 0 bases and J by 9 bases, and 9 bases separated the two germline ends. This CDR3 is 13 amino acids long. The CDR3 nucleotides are TGTGCCATCAGTGAGTCCCGGGAAATGCCCCAGCATTTT. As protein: CAISESREMPQHF.

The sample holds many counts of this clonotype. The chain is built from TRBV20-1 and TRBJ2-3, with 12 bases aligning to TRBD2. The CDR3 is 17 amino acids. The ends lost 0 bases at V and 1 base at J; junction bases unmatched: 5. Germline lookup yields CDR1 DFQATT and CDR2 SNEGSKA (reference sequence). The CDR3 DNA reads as TGCAGTGCTAGAGATCACCGACTAGCGGGAGGCACAGATACGCAGTATTTT. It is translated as CSARDHRLAGGTDTQYF.

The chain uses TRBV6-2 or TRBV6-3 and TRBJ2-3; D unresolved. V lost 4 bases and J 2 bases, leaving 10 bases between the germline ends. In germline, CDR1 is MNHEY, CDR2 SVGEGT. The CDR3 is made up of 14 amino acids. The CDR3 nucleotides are TGTGCCAGCAGTTCGGACCACCACACAGATACGCAGTATTTT. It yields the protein CASSSDHHTDTQYF.

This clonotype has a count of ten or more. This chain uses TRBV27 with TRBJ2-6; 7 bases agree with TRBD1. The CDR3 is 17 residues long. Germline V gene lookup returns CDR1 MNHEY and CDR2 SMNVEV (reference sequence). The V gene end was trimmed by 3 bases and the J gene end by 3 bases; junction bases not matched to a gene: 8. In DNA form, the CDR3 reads TGTGCCAGCAGTTTCTCATCACAGGGGCGTGGGGCCAACGTCCTGACTTTC. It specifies CASSFSSQGRGANVLTF.

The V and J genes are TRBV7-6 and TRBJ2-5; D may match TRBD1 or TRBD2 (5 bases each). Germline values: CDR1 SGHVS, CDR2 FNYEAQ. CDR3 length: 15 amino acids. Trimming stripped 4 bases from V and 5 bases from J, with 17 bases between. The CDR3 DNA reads TGTGCCAGCAGCTCCGCGGATGGGGGTTGGGAGACCCAGTACTTC. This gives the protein CASSSADGGWETQYF.

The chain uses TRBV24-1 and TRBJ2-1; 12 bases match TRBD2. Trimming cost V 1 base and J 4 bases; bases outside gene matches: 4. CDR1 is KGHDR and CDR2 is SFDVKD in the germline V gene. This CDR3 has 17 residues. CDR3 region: CATSDFTLAGGYNEQFF. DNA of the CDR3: TGTGCCACCAGTGATTTTACACTAGCGGGGGGTTACAATGAGCAGTTCTTC.

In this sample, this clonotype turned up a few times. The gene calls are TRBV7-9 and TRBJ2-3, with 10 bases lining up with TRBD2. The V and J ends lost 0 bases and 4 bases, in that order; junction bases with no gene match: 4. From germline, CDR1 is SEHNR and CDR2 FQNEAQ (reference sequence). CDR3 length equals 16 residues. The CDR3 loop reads CASSLALAGVSDTQYF. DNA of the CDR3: TGTGCCAGCAGCTTAGCTCTAGCGGGAGTTTCAGATACGCAGTATTTT.